Below, one TCR beta chain is given with its context. Its cognate antigen is unknown. Trimming stripped 0 bases from V and 8 bases from J, with 19 bases between. In germline, CDR1 is LNHDA, CDR2 SQIVND (reference sequence). The length of the CDR3 is 16 residues. This entry comes from a study of T cells in localized non-small cell lung cancer. Whole-study findings and limits: Sequencing covered just one tumor region, so heterogeneity cannot be ruled out. Among the tissues sampled, uninvolved adjacent lung had the highest T cell clonality, above tumor. Prolonged overall survival went with higher T cell density in the blood.

Only in-frame clones appear in the TCRdb table, and some are missing; sequencing was by immunoSEQ multiplex PCR. The table shows about 870 clones, with over 25% occurring only once. The chain recombines TRBV19 with TRBJ1-2, with a possible D match to TRBD1 (6 bases). The TCR sequence derives from a woman aged 18 to 49 with stage III lung adenocarcinoma. Sequencing was performed on lung tumor tissue, taken before any cancer treatment. The CDR3 bases are TGTGCCAGTAGTATAGATCACAGGGCCCCCTTGTACGGCTACACCTTC. It codes for CASSIDHRAPLYGYTF.